These 2 T cell receptor beta chains originate from one sample sequenced in a study of blood T cell repertoires in COVID-19. Sequencing used immunoSEQ multiplex PCR; TCRdb keeps in-frame clones, though not all of them. The table shows 150,000 to 200,000 clones, with about 88% occurring only once. The source material was peripheral blood. All receptors derive from a man aged 35 to 55 with active or convalescent COVID-19.

The chain joins TRBV5-1 to TRBJ2-6, with TRBD2 as a possible D gene (5 bases). The V and J ends lost 0 bases and 2 bases respectively, with 6 bases between them. The germline V gene has CDR1 SGHRS and CDR2 YFSETQ. The CDR3 has 15 residues. The CDR3 spells CASSLDGTGANVLTF. CDR3 sequence (DNA): TGCGCCAGCAGCTTGGACGGGACTGGGGCCAACGTCCTGACTTTC.

V is TRBV6-5 and J is TRBJ2-3; tentative D call: TRBD2 (6 bases). Germline lookup yields CDR1 MNHEY and CDR2 SVGAGI. Trimming took off 0 bases at V and 3 bases at J, with 13 bases between the two ends. The CDR3 extends over 16 amino acids. The CDR3 sequence is CASSYSRFGGTDTQYF. The DNA for the CDR3 is TGTGCCAGCAGTTACTCGAGATTCGGGGGAACAGATACGCAGTATTTT.